The T cell receptor beta chain under discussion was sequenced for a study of T cell responses to AZD1222 COVID-19 vaccine. The protocol was immunoSEQ multiplex PCR, while the TCRdb copy is restricted to in-frame clones and leaves out a portion. The sample carries fewer than 100,000 clones, about nine tenths recorded once. Study-level points and caveats: Vaccine-associated CD4 TCRs ranged over spike, dominating at 160-218 and 743-854.

On this clone itself: Its cognate antigen is unknown.

The source material was peripheral blood, sampled 28 days after the second AZD1222 dose. The receptor's source is an adult who received the AZD1222 COVID-19 vaccine.

In DNA form, the CDR3 reads TGCGCCAGCAGCCAGGAGAGGCGACACTCTGGAAACACCATATATTTT. Protein product: CASSQERRHSGNTIYF. The rearrangement joins TRBV4-1 to TRBJ1-3, with no clear D. The CDR3 runs 16 residues. The V end lost 3 bases, the J end lost 0 bases, and 12 bases lay between the germline ends. CDR1 MGHRA and CDR2 YSYEKL come from the germline V gene.